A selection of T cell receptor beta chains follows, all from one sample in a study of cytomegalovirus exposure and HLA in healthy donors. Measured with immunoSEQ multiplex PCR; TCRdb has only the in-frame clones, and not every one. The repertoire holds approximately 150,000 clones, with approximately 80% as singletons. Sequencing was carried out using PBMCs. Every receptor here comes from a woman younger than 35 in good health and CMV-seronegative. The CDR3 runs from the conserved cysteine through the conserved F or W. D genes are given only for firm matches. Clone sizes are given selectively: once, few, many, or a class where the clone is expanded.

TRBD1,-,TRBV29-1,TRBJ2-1,TGCAGCGTTGGGGACAGGCGGGAGCAGTTCTTC,CSVGDRREQFF
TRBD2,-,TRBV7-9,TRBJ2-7,TGTGCCAGCACCCGGACTAGTTCGTACGAGCAGTACTTC,CASTRTSSYEQYF
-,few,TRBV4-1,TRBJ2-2,TGCGCCAGTAGGGGCCTCACCGGGGAGCTGTTTTTT,CASRGLTGELFF
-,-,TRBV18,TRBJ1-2,TGTGCCAGCTCGCCGGACAGCCCGGGCTACACCTTC,CASSPDSPGYTF
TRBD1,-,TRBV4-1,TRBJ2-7,TGCGCCAGCAGCCACCAGACAGGGCCCCCCTACGAGCAGTACTTC,CASSHQTGPPYEQYF
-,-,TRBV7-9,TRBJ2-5,TGTGCCAGCGCTAAGGAGACCCAGTACTTC,CASAKETQYF
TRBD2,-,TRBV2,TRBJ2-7,TGTGCCAGCAGGCCGGGACTACTCCCCTACGAGCAGTACTTC,CASRPGLLPYEQYF
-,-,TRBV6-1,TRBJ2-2,TGTGCCAGCAGTGAGCGGAGTACAGGGCTAAGGGAGCTGTTTTTT,CASSERSTGLRELFF
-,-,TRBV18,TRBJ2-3,TGTGCCAGCTCCCCTGGGCCCAGCACAGATACGCAGTATTTT,CASSPGPSTDTQYF
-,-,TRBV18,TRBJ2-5,TGTGCCAGCTCACCGAGGCGGAGCAATCAAGAGACCCAGTACTTC,CASSPRRSNQETQYF